Each of the 8 T cell receptor beta chains below was sequenced from the same sample in a study of blood T cell repertoires in COVID-19. Data came from immunoSEQ multiplex PCR; TCRdb stores just in-frame clones and leaves some out. The sample shows roughly 320,000 clones, roughly 86% of them seen only once. The sequencing sample was made of peripheral blood. These receptor sequences come from a woman in her 30s with COVID-19, enrolled during active disease.

The chain carries TRBV28 and TRBJ1-1; no reliable D call. This CDR3 is 11 amino acids long. Germline V CDR1 and CDR2: MDHEN, SYDVKM. Trimming shortened V by 8 bases and J by 1 base, and 5 bases separated the two germline ends. The CDR3 is CASASNTEAFF. In DNA form, the CDR3 reads TGTGCCAGCGCGTCGAACACTGAAGCTTTCTTT.

This chain uses TRBV29-1 with TRBJ1-3; the D is unclear. Trimming stripped 0 bases from V and 3 bases from J, with 9 bases between. Germline V gene data show CDR1 as SQVTM and CDR2 as ANQGSEA. This CDR3 spans 14 amino acids. This CDR3 is CSVEEEGLGNTIYF. The CDR3, as DNA: TGCAGCGTTGAAGAGGAGGGTCTTGGAAACACCATATATTTT.

This clone occurred a few times. The chain employs TRBV7-2 and TRBJ2-7, with TRBD1 matching over 9 bases. Germline V gene lookup returns CDR1 SGHTA and CDR2 FQGNSA. J gave up 1 base and V 4 bases, and 5 bases lay outside the gene matches. CDR3 size: 15 residues. The CDR3 bases are TGTGCCAGCAGCTACACAGGGGGCGGATCCTACGAGCAGTACTTC. Translation: CASSYTGGGSYEQYF.

The chain joins TRBV3-1 (or the pseudogene TRBV3-2) to TRBJ1-3; 7 bases match TRBD1. Trimming at V came to 6 bases and at J to 5 bases, leaving 10 bases not matched to a gene. From germline, CDR1 is LGHDT and CDR2 YNNKEL (reference sequence). The CDR3 extends over 15 amino acids. This chain's CDR3 is CASSPRGVERNTIYF. DNA for the CDR3: TGTGCCAGCAGTCCCAGGGGGGTGGAAAGAAACACCATATATTTT.

CDR3 loop: CASSDPQGGATIYNEQFF. The CDR3 nucleotides are TGTGCCAGCAGCGACCCCCAGGGGGGCGCGACAATCTACAATGAGCAGTTCTTC. The V and J genes are TRBV9 and TRBJ2-1; D is possibly TRBD1 (7 bases). Trimming pared 3 bases from V and 3 bases from J, leaving 22 bases between. The CDR3 sequence is 18 residues long. CDR1 is SGDLS and CDR2 is YYNGEE in the germline V gene.

The chain links TRBV13 to TRBJ1-5, with 9 bases identical to TRBD1. The V and J ends lost 5 bases and 5 bases, in that order; junction bases with no gene match: 19. Germline lookup yields CDR1 PRHDT and CDR2 FYEKMQ (reference sequence). This CDR3 contains 19 residues. CDR3 sequence: CASSQIRYPTTGGDQPQHF. The CDR3 DNA sequence: TGTGCCAGCAGCCAGATTAGATACCCCACGACAGGGGGAGATCAGCCCCAGCATTTT. Supplemented by reference TRBV13 and TRBJ1-5, the full variable domain reads AAGVIQSPRHLIKEKRETATLKCYPIPRHDTVYWYQQGPGQDPQFLISFYEKMQSDKGSIPDRFSAQQFSDYHSELNMSSLELGDSALYFCASSQIRYPTTGGDQPQHFGDGTRLSIL.

The chain links TRBV30 to TRBJ1-2; D unclear. The CDR3 has 11 residues. Germline V lookup: CDR1 GTSNPN, CDR2 SVGIG (reference sequence). Trimming stripped 3 bases from V and 8 bases from J, with 10 bases between. In nucleotides, the CDR3 is TGTGCCTGGAGAGAGGTAACGGGCTACACCTTC. Amino acid sequence: CAWREVTGYTF. The full variable domain, rest sourced from reference TRBV30 and TRBJ1-2, is SQTIHQWPATLVQPVGSPLSLECTVEGTSNPNLYWYRQAAGRGLQLLFYSVGIGQISSEVPQNLSASRPQDRQFILSSKKLLLSDSGFYLCAWREVTGYTFGSGTRLTVV.

CDR3 nucleotides: TGTGCCTCCAGGGGGACAGGGGGCCCTAGCTACTATGGCTACACCTTC. It codes for CASRGTGGPSYYGYTF. V is TRBV27 and J is TRBJ1-2; 12 nucleotides line up with TRBD1. The CDR3 length is 16 residues. In germline, CDR1 is MNHEY, CDR2 SMNVEV (reference sequence). J was trimmed by 3 bases and V by 11 bases; bases with no gene match: 13.